This T cell receptor beta chain was found in a study of blood T cell repertoires in COVID-19. This table comes from immunoSEQ multiplex PCR, and its TCRdb copy is limited to in-frame clones, with some not included. Altogether fewer than 400,000 clones are present, approximately 84% being singletons, with the ten largest covering 4% to 5%. This CDR3 spans 16 amino acids. Trimming took 5 bases from V and 6 from J, leaving 22 bases between them. Per germline, CDR1 SGHRS and CDR2 YFSETQ. Researchers sorted participants into cohorts using their self-reported clinical history. The chain employs TRBV5-1 and TRBJ2-3; D perhaps matches TRBD1 (6 bases). The sample taken for sequencing was PBMCs or T cells enriched from blood (not recorded which). This TCR came from a man younger than 45 who had recovered from COVID-19. For the CDR3, the DNA is TGCGCCAGCAGGACAGGCGACTTGGTTTCCGCCGATACGCAGTATTTT. It specifies CASRTGDLVSADTQYF.